This section outlines one TCR beta chain sequence together with its context. Its antigen is unidentified. Healthy bone marrow donors formed the donor group. It was with 60 Vbeta and 13 Jbeta primers that the PCR ran. Method: immunoSEQ multiplex PCR; TCRdb's copy keeps in-frame clones and lacks some. The sample consists of about 150,000 clones, approximately 82% of them appearing once. The data were taken from a study of cytomegalovirus exposure and HLA in healthy donors. In the study overall: In terms of ancestry, the Caucasian-associated cluster contained roughly 80% of the approximately 400 genotyped donors. Findings and limits, study-wide: In a later analysis, HLA-associated beta chains showed higher expansion and lower generation probabilities than comparable chains. Most CMV-associated TCR beta chains were later found to appear HLA-restricted.

What was sequenced was PBMCs. This TCR was sampled from a man aged 18-30 years in good health and CMV-seropositive.

The CDR3 is CASSITSSYNSPLHF. The CDR3 DNA is TGTGCCAGCAGTATAACGAGCTCCTATAATTCACCCCTCCACTTT. The rearrangement uses TRBV6-1 and TRBJ1-6; D ambiguous. CDR1 and CDR2 from the germline V gene are MNHNS and SASEGT. Deletions cut 5 bases from V and 0 bases from J, with 8 bases between. The CDR3 runs to 15 residues.